The sample holds one count of the clone carrying this T cell receptor (beta chain). The data belong to a study of blood T cell repertoires in COVID-19. Study context: COVID-19 samples from acute and convalescent phases originated in the United States, Italy and Spain.

Clones were sequenced by immunoSEQ multiplex PCR, and TCRdb holds only the in-frame ones, with some missing. The table has 240,000 or so clones, around 88% seen once. Enrollees, roughly 18 to 90 years old, lived in approximately 25 US areas. The CDR3 runs 16 residues. V was pared by 5 bases and J by 2 bases, with 9 bases of the junction left unmatched. Looked up from germline, CDR1 is MNHEY and CDR2 is SMNVEV (reference sequence). The sequence was obtained from a woman between 40 and 55 years old with acute COVID-19. Sequencing was performed on PBMCs or T cells enriched from blood (not recorded which). The chain carries TRBV27 and TRBJ1-5; 7 bases are a match to TRBD1. The CDR3 loop is CASSPPTGVGNQPQHF. In DNA, the CDR3 is TGTGCCAGCAGTCCCCCCACAGGGGTGGGCAATCAGCCCCAGCATTTT.